These 24 T cell receptor beta chains were sequenced from one sample in a study of T cells in Graves' hyperthyroidism and ophthalmopathy. Using RNA transcripts as the source, TCR beta CDR3 regions were amplified. HTBI primers were used for first-round RT-PCR of the TCR CDR3. TCRdb reprocessed the multiplex PCR reads via MiXCR and lists one record per CDR3 protein. The table has 450,000 to 650,000 distinct CDR3 sequences, under 20% seen once. The sample was blood. These receptors all stem from a woman between 18 and 29 years old with Graves' ophthalmopathy.

The chain carries TRBV11-2 and TRBJ2-3; 14 bases are a match to TRBD2. CDR3 length equals 16 residues. Germline trimming cut 5 bases from V and 3 bases from J; bases unmatched to any gene: 4. Per germline, CDR1 SGHAT and CDR2 FQNNGV. This CDR3 reads CASSRGLAGDTDTQYF. CDR3 DNA sequence: TGTGCCAGCAGCCGGGGACTAGCGGGAGATACAGATACGCAGTATTTT.

This sequence joins TRBV4-3 and TRBJ2-1, with D possibly being TRBD1 (7 bases). The germline gives CDR1 LGHNA, CDR2 YSLEER. The length of the CDR3 is 16 residues. Trimming shortened V by 0 bases and J by 12 bases, and 21 bases separated the two germline ends. The CDR3 sequence: CASSQDSRLPQGGQFF. In DNA, the CDR3 is TGCGCCAGCAGCCAAGATAGCCGACTGCCTCAGGGGGGGCAGTTCTTC.

This clonotype showed up many times. V usage is TRBV6-5 and J usage is TRBJ2-7, with D possibly matching TRBD1 (5 bases). The CDR3 runs to 20 residues. Germline CDR1 MNHEY, CDR2 SVGAGI. Trimming took off 4 bases at V and 2 bases at J, with 30 bases between the two ends. CDR3 protein: CASSSNPYFRAGREAYEQYF. The CDR3 DNA follows: TGTGCCAGCAGTTCCAACCCGTATTTTCGGGCCGGCAGGGAAGCCTACGAGCAGTACTTC.

This clonotype came up many times. The chain combines TRBV30 with TRBJ1-5; D is ambiguous. CDR1 and CDR2 (germline): GTSNPN, SVGIG (reference sequence). The V end lost 2 bases, the J end lost 7 bases, and 12 bases lay between the germline ends. This CDR3 comprises 13 residues. This CDR3 reads CAWSLDRAQPQHF. For the CDR3, the DNA is TGTGCCTGGAGTCTGGACCGGGCCCAGCCCCAGCATTTT.

This clonotype was detected a few times. V is TRBV30 and J is TRBJ1-4; weak D call: TRBD1 (5 bases). This CDR3 spans 12 amino acids. The V and J ends lost 3 bases and 5 bases respectively, with 7 bases between them. The germline gives CDR1 GTSNPN, CDR2 SVGIG (reference sequence). The CDR3 coding sequence is TGTGCCTGGAGGGAGGGGAATGAAAAACTGTTTTTT. Translating it yields CAWREGNEKLFF.

This rearrangement joins TRBV5-1 to TRBJ2-5; D ambiguous. Trimming stripped 0 bases from V and 7 bases from J, with 10 bases between. The CDR3 consists of 13 residues. The germline V gene has CDR1 SGHRS and CDR2 YFSETQ. The CDR3 region has the DNA TGCGCCAGCAGCTTGGAGACCCTCGGGACCCAGTACTTC. This gives the protein CASSLETLGTQYF.

This rearrangement joins TRBV20-1 to TRBJ1-3; D not certain. The germline V gene encodes CDR1 DFQATT and CDR2 SNEGSKA (reference sequence). V was pared by 0 bases and J by 0 bases, with 3 bases between. The CDR3 is 13 residues long. The CDR3 coding sequence is TGCAGTGCTAGAGAGACCTCTGGAAACACCATATATTTT. Translating it yields CSARETSGNTIYF.

This clonotype was seen ten or more times. The rearrangement links TRBV30 to TRBJ1-1; D is undetermined. CDR1 GTSNPN and CDR2 SVGIG come from the germline V gene (reference sequence). V dropped 0 bases and J dropped 7 bases, with 12 bases sitting between them. The CDR3 consists of 13 residues. The CDR3 sequence is CAWSVGPLIEAFF. In DNA form, the CDR3 reads TGTGCCTGGAGTGTAGGGCCACTAATTGAAGCTTTCTTT.

This clonotype was seen many times. This chain joins TRBV7-2 and TRBJ2-1; D possibly corresponds to TRBD2 (5 bases). Germline V gene data show CDR1 as SGHTA and CDR2 as FQGNSA. With 5 bases removed from V and 5 bases from J, the gap between germline ends came to 16 bases. This CDR3 has 15 residues. The CDR3 loop reads CASSRVSGWDNEQFF. In DNA, the CDR3 is TGTGCCAGCAGCCGAGTATCGGGATGGGACAATGAGCAGTTCTTC.

This clonotype was detected many times. The genes are TRBV3-1 and TRBJ2-2, with 8 bases identical to TRBD2. CDR1 is LGHDT and CDR2 is YNNKEL in the germline V gene (reference sequence). The CDR3 contains 15 residues. V lost 8 bases to trimming and J lost 5 bases; unmatched junction nucleotides: 10. The CDR3: CASWGRGGGTGELFF. The CDR3 nucleotides read TGTGCCAGCTGGGGGCGAGGCGGGGGGACCGGGGAGCTGTTTTTT.

There are many counts of this clonotype. The chain recombines TRBV2 with TRBJ1-5, with TRBD1 matching over 8 bases. The V gene's germline CDR1 is SNHLY and CDR2 FYNNEI. The CDR3 loop spans 14 amino acids. The V and J ends lost 7 bases and 6 bases, in that order; junction bases with no gene match: 8. CDR3 bases: TGTGCCAGCACCCGGACAGGGACCCGTCAGCCCCAGCATTTT. The encoded protein is CASTRTGTRQPQHF.

The rearrangement links TRBV20-1 to TRBJ2-1; D possibly uses TRBD1 or TRBD2 (5 bases each). In germline, CDR1 is DFQATT, CDR2 SNEGSKA (reference sequence). The CDR3 covers 14 residues. The V end was cut by 3 bases, the J end by 4 bases, with 13 bases between. CDR3 nucleotides: TGCAGTGCTAGGGGACGATATTCTTACAATGAGCAGTTCTTC. Protein: CSARGRYSYNEQFF.

The sample holds many counts of this clonotype. The chain uses TRBV27 and TRBJ2-3; D gene ambiguous. The germline V gene encodes CDR1 MNHEY and CDR2 SMNVEV (reference sequence). This CDR3 is built from 15 residues. V lost 4 bases to trimming and J lost 0 bases, with 11 bases between them. The CDR3 spells CASSSDKYSTDTQYF. CDR3 coding DNA: TGTGCCAGCAGTTCCGACAAGTACAGCACAGATACGCAGTATTTT.

This chain uses TRBV9 with TRBJ2-2, with D unresolved. V lost 2 bases, J lost 4 bases, and 12 bases lay in between. Germline CDR1 and CDR2: SGDLS and YYNGEE. The CDR3 loop spans 15 amino acids. CDR3 amino acids: CASSVYGNPTGELFF. CDR3 nucleotides: TGTGCCAGCAGCGTTTATGGGAATCCCACCGGGGAGCTGTTTTTT.

This clonotype occurred many times. The chain is built from TRBV3-1 and TRBJ2-3; D is uncertain. Germline V gene data show CDR1 as LGHDT and CDR2 as YNNKEL (reference sequence). The length of the CDR3 is 15 residues. V lost 1 base to trimming and J lost 3 bases, with 11 bases between them. The CDR3 DNA follows: TGTGCCAGCAGCCAAGTCCGGATCAAAACAGATACGCAGTATTTT. Amino acids: CASSQVRIKTDTQYF.

This clonotype was counted many times. The genes are TRBV7-2 and TRBJ2-3; no clear D. The CDR3 runs 14 residues. V lost 5 bases, J lost 4 bases, and 13 bases lay in between. The germline gives CDR1 SGHTA, CDR2 FQGNSA. DNA for the CDR3: TGTGCCAGCAGCCATCCCCTGACCCCAGATACGCAGTATTTT. Translating gives CASSHPLTPDTQYF.

In this sample, this clonotype turned up many times. J is TRBJ2-7 and V is TRBV3-1; D is unresolved. Looked up from germline, CDR1 is LGHDT and CDR2 is YNNKEL (reference sequence). V dropped 3 bases and J dropped 1 base, with 7 bases sitting between them. The CDR3 spans 13 residues. The CDR3 bases are TGTGCCAGCAGCCACCTATTATCCTACGAGCAGTACTTC. Its protein is CASSHLLSYEQYF.

This clonotype was counted ten times or more. The rearrangement uses TRBV2 and TRBJ2-1; possibly TRBD1 or TRBD2 for D (5 bases each). Between the trimmed V and J ends, which lost 2 bases and 6 bases, there was a span of 11 bases. In germline, CDR1 is SNHLY, CDR2 FYNNEI. The CDR3 runs 14 residues. CDR3: CASSEIPGANEQFF. In nucleotides, the CDR3 is TGTGCCAGCAGTGAAATACCCGGGGCCAATGAGCAGTTCTTC.

This rearrangement joins TRBV28 to TRBJ2-7, with D uncertain. The CDR3 has 13 residues. Germline assignment: CDR1 MDHEN and CDR2 SYDVKM. V was pared by 2 bases and J by 3 bases, with 8 bases between. The CDR3 sequence is CASSLRLLYEQYF. CDR3 coding DNA: TGTGCCAGCAGTTTAAGGTTACTCTACGAGCAGTACTTC.

This sequence joins TRBV28 and TRBJ1-5; D is undetermined. CDR1 is MDHEN, CDR2 SYDVKM, per germline. Trimming left V 6 bases short and J 4 bases short, with 7 bases between. The CDR3 consists of 12 residues. The CDR3 sequence is CASRLINQPQHF. Here the CDR3 DNA reads TGTGCCAGCAGGCTCATTAATCAGCCCCAGCATTTT.

In this sample, this clonotype turned up a few times. The chain joins TRBV29-1 to TRBJ1-2, with D uncertain. The germline V and J ends were trimmed by 6 bases and 7 bases, with 12 bases remaining between them. CDR3 length: 11 amino acids. CDR1 is SQVTM, CDR2 ANQGSEA, per germline. CDR3 residues: CSVNSLSGYTF. CDR3 sequence (DNA): TGCAGCGTCAATAGTTTGAGTGGCTACACCTTC. Full variable domain (outside the CDR3, taken from reference TRBV29-1 and TRBJ1-2): SAVISQKPSRDICQRGTSLTIQCQVDSQVTMMFWYRQQPGQSLTLIATANQGSEATYESGFVIDKFPISRPNLTFSTLTVSNMSPEDSSIYLCSVNSLSGYTFGSGTRLTVV.

V and J are TRBV10-3 and TRBJ1-5, with a weak D call TRBD1 (5 bases). The V end lost 8 bases, the J end lost 7 bases, and 12 bases lay between the germline ends. This CDR3 is built from 12 residues. Germline V gene lookup returns CDR1 ENHRY and CDR2 SYGVKD. The CDR3 here is CAIGQGIQPQHF. The CDR3, as DNA: TGTGCCATCGGCCAGGGAATCCAGCCCCAGCATTTT.

This clonotype was observed many times. This rearrangement joins TRBV20-1 to TRBJ2-1; 7 bases are a match to TRBD1. CDR1 and CDR2 (germline): DFQATT, SNEGSKA (reference sequence). V lost 1 base and J lost 0; bases outside the gene matches: 18. This CDR3 is built from 20 residues. CDR3 DNA sequence: TGCAGTGCTAGAGGTGAAGGACAGGCGGACTCTCCAATCTCCTACAATGAGCAGTTCTTC. Amino acids: CSARGEGQADSPISYNEQFF.

This clonotype was picked up many times. The chain combines TRBV28 with TRBJ2-3; D not resolved. Germline V lookup: CDR1 MDHEN, CDR2 SYDVKM. Deletions cut 5 bases from V and 0 bases from J, with 9 bases between. CDR3 length: 14 residues. CDR3 amino acids: CASSRIRSTDTQYF. The DNA of the CDR3 is TGTGCCAGCAGTCGGATAAGGAGCACAGATACGCAGTATTTT.